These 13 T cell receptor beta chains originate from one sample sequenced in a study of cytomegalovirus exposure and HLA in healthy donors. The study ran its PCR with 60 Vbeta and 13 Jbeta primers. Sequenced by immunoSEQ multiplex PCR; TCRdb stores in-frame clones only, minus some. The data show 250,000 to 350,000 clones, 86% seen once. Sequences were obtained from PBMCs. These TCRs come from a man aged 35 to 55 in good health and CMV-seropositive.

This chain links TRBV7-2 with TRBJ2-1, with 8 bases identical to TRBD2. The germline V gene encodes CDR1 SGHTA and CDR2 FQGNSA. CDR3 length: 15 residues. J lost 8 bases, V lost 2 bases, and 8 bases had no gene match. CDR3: CASSLTGGTYDEQFF. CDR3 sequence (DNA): TGTGCCAGCAGCTTAACGGGAGGGACGTATGATGAGCAGTTCTTC.

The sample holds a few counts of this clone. Written as DNA, the CDR3 is TGTGCCAGCAGTTACTCTCGGACTAGCCGTCATGAGCAGTTCTTC. Encoded protein: CASSYSRTSRHEQFF. The V call is TRBV6-5, the J call TRBJ2-1; the match to TRBD2 covers 8 bases. J was trimmed by 8 bases and V by 0 bases; bases with no gene match: 6. This CDR3 has 15 amino acids. Germline assignment: CDR1 MNHEY and CDR2 SVGAGI.

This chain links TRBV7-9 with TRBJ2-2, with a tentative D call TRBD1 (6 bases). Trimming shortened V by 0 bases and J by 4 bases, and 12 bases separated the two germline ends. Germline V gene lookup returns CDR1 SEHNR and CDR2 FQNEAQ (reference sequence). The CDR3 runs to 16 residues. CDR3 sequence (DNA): TGTGCCAGCAGCTTAGCTCGCAGGGGTGTCACCGGGGAGCTGTTTTTT. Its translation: CASSLARRGVTGELFF. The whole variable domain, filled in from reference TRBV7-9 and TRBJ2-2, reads DTGVSQNPRHKITKRGQNVTFRCDPISEHNRLYWYRQTLGQGPEFLTYFQNEAQLEKSRLLSDRFSAERPKGSFSTLEIQRTEQGDSAMYLCASSLARRGVTGELFFGEGSRLTVL.

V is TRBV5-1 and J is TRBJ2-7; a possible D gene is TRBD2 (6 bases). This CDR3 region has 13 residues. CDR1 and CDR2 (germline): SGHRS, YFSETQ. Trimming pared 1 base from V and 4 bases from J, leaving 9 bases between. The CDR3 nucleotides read TGCGCCAGCAGCTTGCCGGAGGGATACGAGCAGTACTTC. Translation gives CASSLPEGYEQYF.

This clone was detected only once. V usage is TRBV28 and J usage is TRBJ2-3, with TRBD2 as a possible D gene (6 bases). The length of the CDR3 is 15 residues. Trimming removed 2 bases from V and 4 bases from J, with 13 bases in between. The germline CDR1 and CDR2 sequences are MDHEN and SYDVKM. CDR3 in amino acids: CASSLLAHRADTQYF. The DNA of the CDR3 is TGTGCCAGCAGTTTACTAGCGCATAGGGCAGATACGCAGTATTTT.

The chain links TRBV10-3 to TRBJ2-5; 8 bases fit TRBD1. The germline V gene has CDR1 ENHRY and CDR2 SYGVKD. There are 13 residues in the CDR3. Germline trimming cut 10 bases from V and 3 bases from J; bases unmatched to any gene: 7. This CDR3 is CATQTGQEETQYF. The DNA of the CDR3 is TGTGCCACTCAAACGGGACAGGAAGAGACCCAGTACTTC.

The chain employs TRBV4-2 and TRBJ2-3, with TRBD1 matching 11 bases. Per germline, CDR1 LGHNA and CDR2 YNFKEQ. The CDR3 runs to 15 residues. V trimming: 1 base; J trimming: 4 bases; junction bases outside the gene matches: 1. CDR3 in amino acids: CASSQVGQGADTQYF. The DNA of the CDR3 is TGTGCCAGCAGCCAAGTGGGACAGGGGGCAGATACGCAGTATTTT.

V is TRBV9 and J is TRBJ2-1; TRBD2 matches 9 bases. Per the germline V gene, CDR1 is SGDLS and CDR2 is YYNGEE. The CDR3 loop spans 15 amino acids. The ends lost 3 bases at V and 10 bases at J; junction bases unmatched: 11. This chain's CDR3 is CASSATSGFKEEQFF. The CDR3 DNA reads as TGTGCCAGCAGCGCTACTAGCGGGTTCAAGGAGGAGCAGTTCTTC.

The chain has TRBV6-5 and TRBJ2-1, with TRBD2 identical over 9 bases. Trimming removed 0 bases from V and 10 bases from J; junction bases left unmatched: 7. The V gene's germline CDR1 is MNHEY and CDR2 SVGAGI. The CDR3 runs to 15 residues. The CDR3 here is CASSYSGGRAPEQFF. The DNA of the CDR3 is TGTGCCAGCAGTTACTCAGGCGGGAGGGCCCCCGAGCAGTTCTTC.

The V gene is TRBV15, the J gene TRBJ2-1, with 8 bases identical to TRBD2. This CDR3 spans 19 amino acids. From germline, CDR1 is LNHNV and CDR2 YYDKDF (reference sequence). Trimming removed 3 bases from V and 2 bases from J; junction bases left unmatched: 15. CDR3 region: CATSSPSGLAGDTYNEQFF. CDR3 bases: TGTGCCACCAGCAGCCCTTCGGGGCTAGCGGGCGACACCTACAATGAGCAGTTCTTC.

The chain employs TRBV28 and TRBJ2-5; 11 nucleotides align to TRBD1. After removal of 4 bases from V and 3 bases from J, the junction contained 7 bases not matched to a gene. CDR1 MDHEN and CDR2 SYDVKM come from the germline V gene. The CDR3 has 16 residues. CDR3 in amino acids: CASSSAGTGGEETQYF. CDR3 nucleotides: TGTGCCAGCAGTTCCGCCGGGACAGGGGGGGAAGAGACCCAGTACTTC.

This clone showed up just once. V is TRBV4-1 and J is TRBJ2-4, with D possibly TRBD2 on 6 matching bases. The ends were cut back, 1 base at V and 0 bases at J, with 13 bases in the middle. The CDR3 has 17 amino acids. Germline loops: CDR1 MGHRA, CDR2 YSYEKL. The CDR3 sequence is CASSQVGREIAKNIQYF. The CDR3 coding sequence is TGCGCCAGCAGCCAAGTTGGACGGGAGATAGCCAAAAACATTCAGTACTTC.

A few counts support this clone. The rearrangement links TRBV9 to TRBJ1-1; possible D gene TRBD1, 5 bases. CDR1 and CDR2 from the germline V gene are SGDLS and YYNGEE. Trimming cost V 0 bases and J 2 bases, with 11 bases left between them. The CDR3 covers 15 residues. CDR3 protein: CASSVGLGLNTEAFF. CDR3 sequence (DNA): TGTGCCAGCAGCGTAGGATTGGGACTTAACACTGAAGCTTTCTTT.